The 17 T cell receptor beta chains listed next were all sequenced from one sample in a study of blood T cell repertoires in COVID-19. TCRdb's table, derived via immunoSEQ multiplex PCR, lists solely in-frame clones and lacks some. The sample lists about 220,000 clones, under 90% occurring once. The sample taken for sequencing was PBMCs or T cells enriched from blood (not recorded which). These receptors all come from a woman in her forties or fifties who had been exposed to COVID-19.

The chain employs TRBV24-1 and TRBJ2-2; 7 bases line up with TRBD1. Germline CDR1 KGHDR, CDR2 SFDVKD. The CDR3 has 15 residues. V was clipped by 6 bases and J by 5 bases; unmatched bases: 8. The CDR3 DNA sequence: TGTGCCACCAGTCCCCCGGGACAGTCTACCGGGGAGCTGTTTTTT. Its protein is CATSPPGQSTGELFF.

This clone was counted a few times. The chain combines TRBV11-1 with TRBJ2-7; TRBD1 aligns across 9 bases. The trim removed 4 bases at V and 6 bases at J, leaving 4 bases unmatched. CDR1 is SGHAT and CDR2 is FQDESV in the germline V gene (reference sequence). CDR3 length equals 13 residues. The DNA of the CDR3 is TGTGCCAGCAGCTGGGGACAGGGATTCGAGCAGTACTTC. Protein product: CASSWGQGFEQYF.

This chain joins TRBV18 and TRBJ2-7; TRBD2 might be the D (7 bases). Trimming took 6 bases from V and 0 from J, leaving 18 bases between them. This CDR3 region has 16 residues. Per the germline V gene, CDR1 is KGHSH and CDR2 is LQKENI. The CDR3 nucleotides are TGTGCCAGCTCGCCCTCGGGCGGGGGCCCCTCCTACGAGCAGTACTTC. It specifies CASSPSGGGPSYEQYF.

The CDR3 sequence: CASSSGPGLRAFF. The DNA for the CDR3 is TGCGCCAGCAGCTCGGGTCCCGGCCTCCGTGCTTTCTTT. The chain carries TRBV5-1 and TRBJ1-1; D not certain. This CDR3 is 13 amino acids long. Trimming pared 3 bases from V and 11 bases from J, leaving 17 bases between. The germline CDR1 and CDR2 sequences are SGHRS and YFSETQ.

The chain has TRBV19 and TRBJ1-4; 7 nucleotides align to TRBD1. V lost 4 bases to trimming and J lost 0 bases; unmatched junction nucleotides: 2. The CDR3 consists of 15 residues. Germline CDR1 LNHDA, CDR2 SQIVND (reference sequence). Here the CDR3 DNA reads TGTGCCAGTAGTACCGACAGGGCAACTAATGAAAAACTGTTTTTT. It specifies CASSTDRATNEKLFF. The full variable domain, completed using reference TRBV19 and TRBJ1-4, is DGGITQSPKYLFRKEGQNVTLSCEQNLNHDAMYWYRQDPGQGLRLIYYSQIVNDFQKGDIAEGYSVSREKKESFPLTVTSAQKNPTAFYLCASSTDRATNEKLFFGSGTQLSVL.

The rearrangement joins TRBV6-5 to TRBJ1-1; 8 bases align to TRBD1. Germline V gene data show CDR1 as MNHEY and CDR2 as SVGAGI. V dropped 0 bases and J dropped 4; count of bases not matched to a gene: 4. The CDR3 runs 15 residues. The CDR3 here is CASSYSTGDRTEAFF. CDR3 DNA sequence: TGTGCCAGCAGTTACTCGACAGGGGACCGCACTGAAGCTTTCTTT.

This chain links TRBV27 with TRBJ2-2, with 7 nucleotides matching TRBD2. The V segment lost 1 base and the J segment 0 bases; nucleotides outside the gene matches: 2. The CDR3 runs 16 residues. CDR1 is MNHEY, CDR2 SMNVEV, per germline (reference sequence). The CDR3 reads CASSLFAGANTGELFF. The CDR3 DNA follows: TGTGCCAGCAGTTTATTTGCGGGGGCGAACACCGGGGAGCTGTTTTTT.

This clone was recorded at least ten times. Additional DNA sequences in this sample encode the identical CDR3. In DNA, the CDR3 is TGTGCCAGCAGCTTAATCCGGGGTGGAAACACCATATATTTT. This encodes CASSLIRGGNTIYF. This chain joins TRBV11-2 and TRBJ1-3; D not resolved. Between the trimmed V and J ends, which lost 2 bases and 3 bases, there was a span of 8 bases. Germline lookup yields CDR1 SGHAT and CDR2 FQNNGV. This CDR3 is 14 amino acids long.

The genes are TRBV19 and TRBJ1-4; D is possibly TRBD1 (6 bases). Deletions cut 7 bases from V and 4 bases from J, with 10 bases between. Looked up from germline, CDR1 is LNHDA and CDR2 is SQIVND (reference sequence). The CDR3 consists of 13 residues. The CDR3 DNA is TGTGCCAGTAAAAACAGGGATAATGAAAAACTGTTTTTT. Its protein is CASKNRDNEKLFF.

This chain uses TRBV7-9 with TRBJ1-2; 7 positions agree with TRBD1. V was clipped by 5 bases and J by 2 bases; unmatched bases: 8. Germline V CDR1 and CDR2: SEHNR, FQNEAQ (reference sequence). This CDR3 has 15 residues. The CDR3 reads CASSPRWDSNYGYTF. In DNA, the CDR3 is TGTGCCAGCAGCCCGCGGTGGGACAGCAACTATGGCTACACCTTC.

This clone was counted a single time. This chain joins TRBV6-2 or TRBV6-3 and TRBJ1-5; D call uncertain. From germline, CDR1 is MNHEY and CDR2 SVGEGT. The CDR3 contains 13 residues. V lost 6 bases and J 4 bases, leaving 10 bases between the germline ends. The CDR3 DNA reads as TGTGCCAGCAGCCCTCGGTGGAATCAGCCCCAGCATTTT. Translating it yields CASSPRWNQPQHF.

The chain employs TRBV28 and TRBJ1-1; D is possibly TRBD1 (5 bases). Germline V CDR1 and CDR2: MDHEN, SYDVKM. V was cut by 1 base and J by 3 bases, with 6 bases left in between. The CDR3 extends over 13 amino acids. The CDR3 DNA is TGTGCCAGCAGTTTATCGGGGGACACTGAAGCTTTCTTT. It is translated as CASSLSGDTEAFF. Based on the CDR3 plus reference TRBV28 and TRBJ1-1, the full variable domain is DVKVTQSSRYLVKRTGEKVFLECVQDMDHENMFWYRQDPGLGLRLIYFSYDVKMKEKGDIPEGYSVSREKKERFSLILESASTNQTSMYLCASSLSGDTEAFFGQGTRLTVV.

This chain connects TRBV10-3 to TRBJ1-4, with 7 positions matching TRBD1. V shed 7 bases, J shed 2 bases, and the junction held 7 bases outside the gene matches. Looked up from germline, CDR1 is ENHRY and CDR2 is SYGVKD. This CDR3 region has 15 residues. The CDR3, as DNA: TGTGCCATCAAAGCAGGGGGGAGGACTAATGAAAAACTGTTTTTT. Protein sequence: CAIKAGGRTNEKLFF.

This chain uses TRBV20-1 with TRBJ2-2; tentatively, D is TRBD1 (5 bases). Germline values: CDR1 DFQATT, CDR2 SNEGSKA (reference sequence). V lost 3 bases to trimming and J lost 1 base, with 6 bases between them. The CDR3 covers 13 residues. Written as DNA, the CDR3 is TGCAGTGCTAGTAGGGGGAACACCGGGGAGCTGTTTTTT. Encoded protein: CSASRGNTGELFF.

The chain carries TRBV6-5 and TRBJ1-2; D not certain. The CDR3 has 14 residues. Trimming removed 2 bases at V and 2 bases at J, with 9 bases between. Germline CDR1 reads MNHEY; CDR2 reads SVGAGI. CDR3 bases: TGTGCCAGCAGTTACGGGCGGGGAAACTATGGCTACACCTTC. Protein sequence: CASSYGRGNYGYTF.

This chain uses TRBV29-1 with TRBJ1-1; D is undetermined. This CDR3 has 13 amino acids. V was clipped by 6 bases and J by 2 bases, with 13 bases between them. The germline CDR1 and CDR2 sequences are SQVTM and ANQGSEA. CDR3 coding DNA: TGCAGCGTAGGTCAGAGGGCTAACACTGAAGCTTTCTTT. Its translation is CSVGQRANTEAFF. Complete variable domain (other parts from reference TRBV29-1 and TRBJ1-1): SAVISQKPSRDICQRGTSLTIQCQVDSQVTMMFWYRQQPGQSLTLIATANQGSEATYESGFVIDKFPISRPNLTFSTLTVSNMSPEDSSIYLCSVGQRANTEAFFGQGTRLTVV.

V and J are TRBV12-3 or TRBV12-4 and TRBJ2-7, with D unresolved. Trimming removed 3 bases at V and 5 bases at J, with 11 bases between. CDR3 size: 13 residues. The CDR3 region is CASSFSGINEQYF. DNA for the CDR3: TGTGCCAGCAGTTTCTCAGGCATAAACGAGCAGTACTTC.